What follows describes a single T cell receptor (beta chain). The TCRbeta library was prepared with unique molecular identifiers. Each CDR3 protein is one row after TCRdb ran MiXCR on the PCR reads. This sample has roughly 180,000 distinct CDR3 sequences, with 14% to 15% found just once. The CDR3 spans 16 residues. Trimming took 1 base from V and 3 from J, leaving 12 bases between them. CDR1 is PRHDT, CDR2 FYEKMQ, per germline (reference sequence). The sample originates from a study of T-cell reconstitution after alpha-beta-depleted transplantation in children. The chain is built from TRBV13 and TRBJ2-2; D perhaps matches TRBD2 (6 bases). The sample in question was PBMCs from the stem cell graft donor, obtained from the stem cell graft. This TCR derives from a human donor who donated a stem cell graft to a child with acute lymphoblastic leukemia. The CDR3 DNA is TGTGCCAGCAGCTTAGAAAGTAGCGGTCACACCGGGGAGCTGTTTTTT. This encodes CASSLESSGHTGELFF.